This T cell receptor (beta chain) stems from a study of blood T cell repertoires in COVID-19. Study overall: The cDNA or gDNA used as material had been derived from T cells, B-cell-depleted T cells, or PBMCs.

TCRdb keeps only in-frame clones here, not all; method: immunoSEQ multiplex PCR. The table includes about 220,000 clones, 75% to 90% detected once. This sequence originates from a woman under 30 in a cohort exposed to, infected with or recovered from COVID-19 (not recorded which). Sequenced input: PBMCs or T cells enriched from blood (not recorded which).

Written as DNA, the CDR3 is TGTGCCAGCAGCTTCTACGACAGGCCCTACGAGCAGTACTTC. This gives the protein CASSFYDRPYEQYF. The chain links TRBV11-2 to TRBJ2-7; a possible D gene is TRBD1 (6 bases). V gave up 3 bases and J gave up 2 bases, with 11 bases separating them. The CDR3 loop spans 14 amino acids. From germline, CDR1 is SGHAT and CDR2 FQNNGV.